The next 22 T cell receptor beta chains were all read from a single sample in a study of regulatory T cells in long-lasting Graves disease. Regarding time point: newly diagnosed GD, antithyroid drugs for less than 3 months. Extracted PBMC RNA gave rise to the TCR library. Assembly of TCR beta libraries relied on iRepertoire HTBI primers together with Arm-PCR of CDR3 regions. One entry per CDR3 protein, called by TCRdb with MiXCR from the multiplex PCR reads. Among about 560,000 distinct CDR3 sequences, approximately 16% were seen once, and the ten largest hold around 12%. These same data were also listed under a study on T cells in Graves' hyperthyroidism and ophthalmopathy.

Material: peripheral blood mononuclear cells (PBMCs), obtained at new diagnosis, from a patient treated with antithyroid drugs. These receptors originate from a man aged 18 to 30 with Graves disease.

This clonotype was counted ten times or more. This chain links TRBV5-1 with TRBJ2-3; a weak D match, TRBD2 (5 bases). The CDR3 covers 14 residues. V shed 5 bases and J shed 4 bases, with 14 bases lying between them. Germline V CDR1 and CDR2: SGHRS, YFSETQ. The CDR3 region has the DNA TGCGCCAGCAGTTCGGGAATCGCGGCAGATACGCAGTATTTT. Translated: CASSSGIAADTQYF.

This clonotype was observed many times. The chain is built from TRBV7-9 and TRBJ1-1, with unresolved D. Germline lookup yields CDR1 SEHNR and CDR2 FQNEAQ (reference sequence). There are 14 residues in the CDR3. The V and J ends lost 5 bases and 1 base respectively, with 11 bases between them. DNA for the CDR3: TGTGCCAGCAGCGTAGAAAGACCGAACACTGAAGCTTTCTTT. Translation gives CASSVERPNTEAFF.

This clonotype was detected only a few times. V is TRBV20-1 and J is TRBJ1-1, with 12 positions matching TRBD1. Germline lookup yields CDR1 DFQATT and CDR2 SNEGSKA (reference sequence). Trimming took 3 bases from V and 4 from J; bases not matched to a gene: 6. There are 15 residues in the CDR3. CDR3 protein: CSASRDRGRATEAFF. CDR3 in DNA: TGCAGTGCTAGCCGGGACAGGGGGCGTGCCACTGAAGCTTTCTTT.

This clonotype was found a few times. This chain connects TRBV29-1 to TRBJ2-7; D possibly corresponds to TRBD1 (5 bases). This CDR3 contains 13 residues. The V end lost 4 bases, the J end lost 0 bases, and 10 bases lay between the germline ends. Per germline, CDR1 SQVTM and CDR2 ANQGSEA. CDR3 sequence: CSVGAGPSYEQYF. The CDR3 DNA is TGCAGCGTTGGGGCAGGGCCCTCCTACGAGCAGTACTTC.

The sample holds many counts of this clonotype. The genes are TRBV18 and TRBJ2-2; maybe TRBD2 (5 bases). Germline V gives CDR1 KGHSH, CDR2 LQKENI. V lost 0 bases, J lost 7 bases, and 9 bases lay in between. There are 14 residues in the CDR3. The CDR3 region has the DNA TGTGCCAGCTCACCACCGGACGGGATCGGGGAGCTGTTTTTT. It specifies CASSPPDGIGELFF.

CDR3 residues: CASSQEDTYSNQPQHF. CDR3 coding DNA: TGTGCCAGCAGCCAAGAGGACACCTATAGCAATCAGCCCCAGCATTTT. The chain couples TRBV4-2 to TRBJ1-5; D might be TRBD1 (5 bases). V was clipped by 0 bases and J by 0 bases, with 9 bases between them. Germline CDR1 is LGHNA and CDR2 is YNFKEQ. This CDR3 has 16 residues.

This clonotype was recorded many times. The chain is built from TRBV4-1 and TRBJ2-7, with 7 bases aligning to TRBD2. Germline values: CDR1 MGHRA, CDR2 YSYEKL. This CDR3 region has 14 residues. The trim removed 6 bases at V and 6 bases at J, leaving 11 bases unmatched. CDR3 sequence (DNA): TGCGCCAGCAGTATAGCGGGTGCGGCCGGCGAGCAGTACTTC. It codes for CASSIAGAAGEQYF.

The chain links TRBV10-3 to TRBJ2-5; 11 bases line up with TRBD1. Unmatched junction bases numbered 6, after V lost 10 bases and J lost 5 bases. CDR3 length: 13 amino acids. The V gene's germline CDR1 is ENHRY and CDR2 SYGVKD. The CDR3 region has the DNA TGTGCCACCTACGGACAGGGGGCCGAGACCCAGTACTTC. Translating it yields CATYGQGAETQYF.

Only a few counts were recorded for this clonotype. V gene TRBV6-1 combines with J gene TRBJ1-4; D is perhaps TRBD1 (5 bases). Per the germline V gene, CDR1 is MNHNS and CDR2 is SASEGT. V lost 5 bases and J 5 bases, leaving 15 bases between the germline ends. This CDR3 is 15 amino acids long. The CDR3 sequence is CASSIQGGVNEKLFF. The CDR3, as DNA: TGTGCCAGCAGTATCCAGGGAGGGGTAAATGAAAAACTGTTTTTT.

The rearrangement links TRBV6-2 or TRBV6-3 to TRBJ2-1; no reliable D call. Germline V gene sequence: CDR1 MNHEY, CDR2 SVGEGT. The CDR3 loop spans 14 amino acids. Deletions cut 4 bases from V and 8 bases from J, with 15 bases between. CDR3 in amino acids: CASSLGAFDDEQFF. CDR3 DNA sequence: TGTGCCAGCAGTTTAGGAGCTTTTGACGATGAGCAGTTCTTC.

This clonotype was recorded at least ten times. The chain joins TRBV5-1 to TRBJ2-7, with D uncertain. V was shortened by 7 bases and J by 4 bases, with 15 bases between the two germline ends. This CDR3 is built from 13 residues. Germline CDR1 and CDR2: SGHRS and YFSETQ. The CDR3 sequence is CASRRRPGYEQYF. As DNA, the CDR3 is TGCGCCAGCCGCCGGCGGCCCGGGTACGAGCAGTACTTC.

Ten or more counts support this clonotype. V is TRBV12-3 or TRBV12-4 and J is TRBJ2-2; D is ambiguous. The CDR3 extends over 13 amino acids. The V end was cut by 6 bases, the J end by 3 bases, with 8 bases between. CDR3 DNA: TGTGCCAGCAGGGTGGGCGACACCGGGGAGCTGTTTTTT. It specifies CASRVGDTGELFF.

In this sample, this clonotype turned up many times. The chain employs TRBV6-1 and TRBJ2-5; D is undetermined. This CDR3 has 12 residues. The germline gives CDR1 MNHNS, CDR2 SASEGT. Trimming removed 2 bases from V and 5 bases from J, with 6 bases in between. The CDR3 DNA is TGTGCCAGCAGTGAATTTGTGGAGACCCAGTACTTC. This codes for CASSEFVETQYF.

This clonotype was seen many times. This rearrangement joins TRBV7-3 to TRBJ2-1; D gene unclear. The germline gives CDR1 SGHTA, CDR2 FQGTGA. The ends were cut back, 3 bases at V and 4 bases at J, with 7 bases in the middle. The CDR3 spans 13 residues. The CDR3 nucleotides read TGTGCCAGCAGCTTCACCGAATACAATGAGCAGTTCTTC. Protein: CASSFTEYNEQFF.

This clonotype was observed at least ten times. The CDR3 reads CAWDYTELSTDTQYF. The CDR3 coding sequence is TGTGCCTGGGACTACACGGAGCTTAGCACAGATACGCAGTATTTT. The J gene is TRBJ2-3, the V gene TRBV30; D is perhaps TRBD2 (5 bases). Trimming removed 5 bases from V and 0 bases from J, with 15 bases in between. The germline CDR1 and CDR2 sequences are GTSNPN and SVGIG (reference sequence). The CDR3 runs to 15 residues.

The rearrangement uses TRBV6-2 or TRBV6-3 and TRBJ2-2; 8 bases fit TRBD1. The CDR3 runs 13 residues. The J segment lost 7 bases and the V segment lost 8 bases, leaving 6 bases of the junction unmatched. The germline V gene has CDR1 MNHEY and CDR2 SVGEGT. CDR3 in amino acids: CASRRGPDGELFF. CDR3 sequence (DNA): TGTGCCAGCCGCAGGGGGCCGGACGGGGAGCTGTTTTTT.

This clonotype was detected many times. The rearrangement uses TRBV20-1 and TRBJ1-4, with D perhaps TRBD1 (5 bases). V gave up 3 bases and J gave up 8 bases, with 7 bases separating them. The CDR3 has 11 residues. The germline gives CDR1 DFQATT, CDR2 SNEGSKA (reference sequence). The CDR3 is CSARQGEKLFF. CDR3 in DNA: TGCAGTGCTAGGCAGGGAGAAAAACTGTTTTTT.

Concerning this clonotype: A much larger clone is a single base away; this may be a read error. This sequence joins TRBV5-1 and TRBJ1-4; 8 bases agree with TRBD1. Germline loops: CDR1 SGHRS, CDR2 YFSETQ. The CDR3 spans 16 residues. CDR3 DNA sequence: TGCGCCAGCAGCTTCGCATTCCGGGACAGGAATGAAAAACTGCTTTTT. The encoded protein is CASSFAFRDRNEKLLF.

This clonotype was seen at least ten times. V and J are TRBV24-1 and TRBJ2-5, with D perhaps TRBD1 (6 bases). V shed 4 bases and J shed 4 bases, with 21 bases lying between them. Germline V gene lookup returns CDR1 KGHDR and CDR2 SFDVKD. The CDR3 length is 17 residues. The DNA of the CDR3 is TGTGCCACCAGTGACCCGAGAGGACAGAACTCCCGAGAGACCCAGTACTTC. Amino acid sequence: CATSDPRGQNSRETQYF.

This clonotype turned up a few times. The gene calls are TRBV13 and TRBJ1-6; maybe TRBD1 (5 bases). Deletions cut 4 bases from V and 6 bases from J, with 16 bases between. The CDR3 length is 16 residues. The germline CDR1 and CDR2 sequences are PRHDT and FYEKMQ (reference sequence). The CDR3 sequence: CASSSGGRGGNSPLHF. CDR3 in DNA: TGTGCCAGCAGCTCCGGGGGTAGGGGTGGTAATTCACCCCTCCACTTT.

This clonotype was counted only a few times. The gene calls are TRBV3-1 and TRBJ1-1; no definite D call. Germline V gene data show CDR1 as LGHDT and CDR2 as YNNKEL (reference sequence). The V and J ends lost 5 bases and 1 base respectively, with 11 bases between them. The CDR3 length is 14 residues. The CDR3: CASSSTPGNTEAFF. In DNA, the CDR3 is TGTGCCAGCAGCTCGACCCCGGGGAACACTGAAGCTTTCTTT.

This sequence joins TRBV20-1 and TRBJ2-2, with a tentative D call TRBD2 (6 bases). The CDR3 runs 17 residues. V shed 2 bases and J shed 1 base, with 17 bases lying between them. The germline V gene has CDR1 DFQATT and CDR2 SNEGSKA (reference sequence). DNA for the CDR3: TGCAGTGCTAGAATCGTGAGTGCGGGGTGGAACACCGGGGAGCTGTTTTTT. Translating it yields CSARIVSAGWNTGELFF.